This TCR beta chain stems from a study of blood T cell repertoires in COVID-19. Germline CDR1 is KGHSH and CDR2 is LQKENI. Trimming shortened V by 2 bases and J by 6 bases, and 7 bases separated the two germline ends. The CDR3 is made up of 12 amino acids. Generated by immunoSEQ multiplex PCR, the TCRdb table keeps only in-frame clones and is missing some. The sample holds about 230,000 clones, approximately 88% seen once. This TCR was recovered from a man in his forties with acute or convalescent COVID-19. The sample consisted of peripheral blood. The rearrangement uses TRBV18 and TRBJ1-2; D uncertain. CDR3 in amino acids: CASSPNGDGYTF. The CDR3 nucleotides read TGTGCCAGCTCACCAAACGGGGATGGCTACACCTTC.